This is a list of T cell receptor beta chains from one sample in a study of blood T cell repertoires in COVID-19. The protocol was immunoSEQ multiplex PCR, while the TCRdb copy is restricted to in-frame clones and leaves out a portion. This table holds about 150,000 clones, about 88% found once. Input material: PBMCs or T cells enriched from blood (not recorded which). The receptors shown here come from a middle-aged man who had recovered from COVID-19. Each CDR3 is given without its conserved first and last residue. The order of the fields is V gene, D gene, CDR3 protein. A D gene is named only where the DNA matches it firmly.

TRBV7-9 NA ASSPRGGEKLF
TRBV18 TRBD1 ASSPQGAAAEAF
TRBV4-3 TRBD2 ASSQGAGDYEQY
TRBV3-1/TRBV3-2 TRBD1 ASSYGQGAYEQY
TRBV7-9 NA ASNQLFPSSTDTQY
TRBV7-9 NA ASSLVAEKLF
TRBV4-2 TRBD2 ASSERGATTDTQY
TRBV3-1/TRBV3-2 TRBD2 ASSQLLGLAGALAYEQY
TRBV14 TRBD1 ASSAGTGPYEQY
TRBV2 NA ASSERGSVNTEAF
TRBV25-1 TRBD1 ASRPGQGGNSPLH
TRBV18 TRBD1 ASSYRGKNTGELF
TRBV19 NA ASRGTEGNTIY
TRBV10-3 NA AISDQNYGYT
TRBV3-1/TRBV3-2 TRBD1 ASSLAGGHYGYT
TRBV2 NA ASSETGNQPQH
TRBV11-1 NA ASSHQLANTDTQY
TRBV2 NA ASTTSGMNTEAF
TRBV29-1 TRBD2 SVDRRTSGGAGGTDTQY
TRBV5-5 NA ASSFGRPGFQETQY
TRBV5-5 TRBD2 ASSLAGGQYNEQF
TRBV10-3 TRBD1 AIRGQPNEKLF
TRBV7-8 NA ASSLGSGRNQPQH
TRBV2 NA ASSVQGTYLPEAF
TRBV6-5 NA ASSYSDGGEQY
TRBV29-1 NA SVLERGSNQPQH
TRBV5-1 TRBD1 ASSRQGQVNTEAF
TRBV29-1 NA SGSRALWNEQF